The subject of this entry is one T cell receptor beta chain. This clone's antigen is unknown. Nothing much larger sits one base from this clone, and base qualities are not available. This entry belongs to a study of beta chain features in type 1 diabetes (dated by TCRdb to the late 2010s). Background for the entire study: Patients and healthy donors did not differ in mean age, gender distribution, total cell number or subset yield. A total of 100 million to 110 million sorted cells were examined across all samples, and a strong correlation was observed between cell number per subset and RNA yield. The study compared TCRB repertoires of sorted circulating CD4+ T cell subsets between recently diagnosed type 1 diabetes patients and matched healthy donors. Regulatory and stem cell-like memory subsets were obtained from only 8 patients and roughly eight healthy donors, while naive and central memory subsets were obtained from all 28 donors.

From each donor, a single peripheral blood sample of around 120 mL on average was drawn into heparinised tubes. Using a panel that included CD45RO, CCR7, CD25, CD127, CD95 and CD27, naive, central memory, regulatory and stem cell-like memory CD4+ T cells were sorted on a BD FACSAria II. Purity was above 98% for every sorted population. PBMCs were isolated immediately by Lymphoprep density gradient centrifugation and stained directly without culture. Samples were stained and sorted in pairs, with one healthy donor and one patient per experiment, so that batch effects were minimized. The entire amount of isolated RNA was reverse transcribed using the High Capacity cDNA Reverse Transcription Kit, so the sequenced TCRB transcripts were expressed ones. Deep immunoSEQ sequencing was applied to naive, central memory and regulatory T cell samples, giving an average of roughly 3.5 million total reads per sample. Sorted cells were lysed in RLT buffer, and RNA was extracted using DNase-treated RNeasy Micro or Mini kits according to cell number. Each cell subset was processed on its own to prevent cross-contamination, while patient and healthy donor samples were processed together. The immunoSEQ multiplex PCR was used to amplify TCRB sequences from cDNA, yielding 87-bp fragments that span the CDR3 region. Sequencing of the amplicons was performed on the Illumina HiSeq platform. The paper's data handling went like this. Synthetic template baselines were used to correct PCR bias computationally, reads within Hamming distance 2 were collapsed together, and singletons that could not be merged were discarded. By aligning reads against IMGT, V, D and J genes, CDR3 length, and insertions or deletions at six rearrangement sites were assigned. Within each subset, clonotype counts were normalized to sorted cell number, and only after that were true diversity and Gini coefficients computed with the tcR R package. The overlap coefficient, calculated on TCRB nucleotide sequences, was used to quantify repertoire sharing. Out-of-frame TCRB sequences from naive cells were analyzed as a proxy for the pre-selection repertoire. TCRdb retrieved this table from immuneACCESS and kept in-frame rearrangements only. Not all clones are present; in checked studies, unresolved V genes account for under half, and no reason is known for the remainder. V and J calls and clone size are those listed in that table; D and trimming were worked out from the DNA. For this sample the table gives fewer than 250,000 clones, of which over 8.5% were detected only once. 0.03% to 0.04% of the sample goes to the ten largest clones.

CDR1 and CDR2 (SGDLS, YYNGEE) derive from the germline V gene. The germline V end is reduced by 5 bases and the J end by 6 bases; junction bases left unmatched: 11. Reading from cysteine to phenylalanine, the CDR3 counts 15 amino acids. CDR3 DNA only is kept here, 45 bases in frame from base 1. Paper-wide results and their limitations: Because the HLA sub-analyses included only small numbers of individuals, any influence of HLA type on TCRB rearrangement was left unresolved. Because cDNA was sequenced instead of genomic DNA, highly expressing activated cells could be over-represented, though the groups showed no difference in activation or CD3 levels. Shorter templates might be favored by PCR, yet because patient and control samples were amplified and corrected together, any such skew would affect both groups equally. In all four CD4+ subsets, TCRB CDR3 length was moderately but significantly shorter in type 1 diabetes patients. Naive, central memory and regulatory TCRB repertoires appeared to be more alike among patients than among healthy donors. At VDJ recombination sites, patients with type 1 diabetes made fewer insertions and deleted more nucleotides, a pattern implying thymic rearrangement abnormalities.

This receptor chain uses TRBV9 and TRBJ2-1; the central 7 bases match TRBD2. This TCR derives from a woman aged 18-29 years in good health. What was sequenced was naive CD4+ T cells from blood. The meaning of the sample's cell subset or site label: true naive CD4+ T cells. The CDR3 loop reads CASRAAGLGSNEQFF. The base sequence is TGTGCCAGCAGGGCAGCCGGACTAGGGAGCAATGAGCAGTTCTTC. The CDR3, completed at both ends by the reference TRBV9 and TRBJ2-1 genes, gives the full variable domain DSGVTQTPKHLITATGQRVTLRCSPRSGDLSVYWYQQSLDQGLQFLIQYYNGEERAKGNILERFSAQQFPDLHSELNLSSLELGDSALYFCASRAAGLGSNEQFFGPGTRLTVL.